This passage covers 30 T cell receptor beta chains from one sample sequenced in a study of OX40 agonist ivuxolimab in advanced cancers. The repertoire was sequenced with immunoSEQ multiplex PCR; TCRdb's copy has only in-frame clones and lacks some. Seen here are about 68,000 clones, around 90% observed once, and the top ten hold approximately 0.32%. The source was CD4+ or CD8+ T cells sorted from blood, collected in a trial of the OX40 agonist ivuxolimab. The receptor source for this set is an adult with an advanced solid tumor such as melanoma, head and neck, liver or kidney cancer.

This clone was counted a single time. The J gene is TRBJ2-1, the V gene TRBV10-3, with unresolved D. The germline V and J ends were trimmed by 6 bases and 9 bases, with 12 bases remaining between them. The germline V gene has CDR1 ENHRY and CDR2 SYGVKD. The CDR3 consists of 12 residues. The CDR3, as DNA: TGTGCCATCAGATCCGAGGCCGGTGAGCAGTTCTTC. Its protein product is CAIRSEAGEQFF.

This clone showed up just a few times. V is TRBV4-1 and J is TRBJ1-1, with TRBD1 identical over 7 bases. The V segment lost 1 base and the J segment 5 bases; nucleotides outside the gene matches: 7. This CDR3 is 15 amino acids long. CDR1 is MGHRA and CDR2 is YSYEKL in the germline V gene. The CDR3 DNA sequence: TGCGCCAGCAGCCAAGCTCCAGGGGGTTGGACTGAAGCTTTCTTT. Encoded protein: CASSQAPGGWTEAFF.

The V call is TRBV7-8, the J call TRBJ2-5; 10 bases match TRBD1. The tail of the sequence fits TRBJ2-7 better, so the J call may be wrong. The CDR3 is 16 amino acids. Germline CDR1 and CDR2: SGHVS and FQNEAQ. The CDR3 DNA reads as TGTGCCAGCAGCTCGGGGCTGGGACAGGGGTTCTCCGAGCAGTACTTC. This sequence encodes CASSSGLGQGFSEQYF.

This clone was seen a single time. This chain uses TRBV6-1 with TRBJ2-3; TRBD1 matches 7 bases. The CDR3 spans 17 residues. The germline gives CDR1 MNHNS, CDR2 SASEGT. V gave up 2 bases and J gave up 2 bases; unmatched junction bases: 10. As DNA, the CDR3 is TGTGCCAGCAGTGAACCCAATCCGGACAGGCTCACAGATACGCAGTATTTT. It translates to CASSEPNPDRLTDTQYF.

The chain has TRBV15 and TRBJ2-7, with D possibly being TRBD1 (5 bases). V was cut by 5 bases and J by 3 bases, with 14 bases left in between. Looked up from germline, CDR1 is LNHNV and CDR2 is YYDKDF (reference sequence). The CDR3 has 14 amino acids. The CDR3: CATSQARGLYEQYF. The CDR3 coding sequence is TGTGCCACCAGCCAGGCTAGGGGCCTCTACGAGCAGTACTTC.

The chain employs TRBV7-6 and TRBJ1-3; D possibly corresponds to TRBD1 (6 bases). Trimming removed 0 bases from V and 4 bases from J, with 13 bases in between. CDR1 and CDR2 from the germline V gene are SGHVS and FNYEAQ. The CDR3 length is 16 residues. DNA of the CDR3: TGTGCCAGCAGCTTAGCGATGGGGGGCCTGGGAAACACCATATATTTT. Its translation: CASSLAMGGLGNTIYF. Full variable domain (missing parts from reference TRBV7-6 and TRBJ1-3): GAGVSQSPRYKVTKRGQDVALRCDPISGHVSLYWYRQALGQGPEFLTYFNYEAQQDKSGLPNDRFSAERPEGSISTLTIQRTEQRDSAMYRCASSLAMGGLGNTIYFGEGSWLTVV.

The table lists this clone with a count of one. This rearrangement joins TRBV25-1 to TRBJ2-3; tentative D call: TRBD2 (7 bases). Germline loops: CDR1 MGHDK, CDR2 SYGVNS. The germline V and J ends were trimmed by 4 bases and 7 bases, with 18 bases remaining between them. CDR3 size: 15 residues. In nucleotides, the CDR3 is TGTGCCAGCAGTGCCGTCGGGGAGGGGGTGTATACGCAGTATTTT. It encodes CASSAVGEGVYTQYF.

The chain has TRBV28 and TRBJ2-7, with 8 bases identical to TRBD1. Per the germline V gene, CDR1 is MDHEN and CDR2 is SYDVKM. V shed 6 bases, J shed 3 bases, and the junction held 10 bases outside the gene matches. The CDR3 length is 15 residues. The CDR3 reads CASSLARTGSYEQYF. The CDR3 nucleotides read TGTGCCAGCAGCCTTGCCAGGACAGGGAGCTACGAGCAGTACTTC.

This sequence joins TRBV10-2 and TRBJ2-7; D may correspond to TRBD1 or TRBD2 (6 bases each). This CDR3 region has 12 residues. V lost 8 bases, J lost 2 bases, and 10 bases lay in between. Germline loops: CDR1 WSHSY, CDR2 SAAADI. This CDR3 is CASLGGTYEQYF. The CDR3 DNA is TGCGCCAGCTTAGGGGGGACCTACGAGCAGTACTTC.

The V and J genes are TRBV29-1 and TRBJ1-5, with no clear D. The CDR3 contains 12 residues. V was shortened by 6 bases and J by 3 bases, with 9 bases between the two germline ends. In germline, CDR1 is SQVTM, CDR2 ANQGSEA. Here the CDR3 DNA reads TGCAGCGTGGGGTCTTCCAATCAGCCCCAGCATTTT. This gives the protein CSVGSSNQPQHF.

This clone was detected only once. The chain links TRBV6-5 to TRBJ2-7, with 10 bases matching TRBD1. Germline V gene sequence: CDR1 MNHEY, CDR2 SVGAGI. The CDR3 is 15 amino acids. The ends lost 6 bases at V and 6 bases at J; junction bases unmatched: 11. CDR3 sequence: CASRYSGTGVIEQYF. CDR3 in DNA: TGTGCCAGCAGGTATTCCGGGACAGGGGTGATCGAGCAGTACTTC.

The count of this clone is one. The chain is built from TRBV29-1 and TRBJ1-1, with 7 bases lining up with TRBD1. The CDR3 contains 15 residues. In germline, CDR1 is SQVTM, CDR2 ANQGSEA. Unmatched junction bases numbered 10, after V lost 0 bases and J lost 6 bases. Here the CDR3 reads CSVEDRGRGKSEAFF. CDR3 DNA sequence: TGCAGCGTTGAAGATAGGGGCAGGGGGAAATCTGAAGCTTTCTTT. The complete variable domain, with remaining parts taken from reference TRBV29-1 and TRBJ1-1, reads SAVISQKPSRDICQRGTSLTIQCQVDSQVTMMFWYRQQPGQSLTLIATANQGSEATYESGFVIDKFPISRPNLTFSTLTVSNMSPEDSSIYLCSVEDRGRGKSEAFFGQGTRLTVV.

The V and J genes are TRBV5-1 and TRBJ2-3; perhaps D is TRBD1 or TRBD2 (6 bases each). This CDR3 is 18 amino acids long. CDR1 and CDR2 from the germline V gene are SGHRS and YFSETQ. The V end lost 1 base, the J end lost 0 bases, and 18 bases lay between the germline ends. The CDR3 region has the DNA TGCGCCAGCAGCTTGCCAGGGGTTAGCGGTCCTAGCACAGATACGCAGTATTTT. This encodes CASSLPGVSGPSTDTQYF.

The table lists this clone with a few counts. This chain joins TRBV7-9 and TRBJ1-2; TRBD1 might be the D (5 bases). Germline CDR1 is SEHNR and CDR2 is FQNEAQ (reference sequence). There are 13 residues in the CDR3. Trimming left V 7 bases short and J 4 bases short, with 13 bases between. CDR3 loop: CASMVGDAYGYTF. For the CDR3, the DNA is TGTGCCAGCATGGTTGGGGACGCCTATGGCTACACCTTC. The variable domain in full, with the rest retrieved from reference TRBV7-9 and TRBJ1-2, is DTGVSQNPRHKITKRGQNVTFRCDPISEHNRLYWYRQTLGQGPEFLTYFQNEAQLEKSRLLSDRFSAERPKGSFSTLEIQRTEQGDSAMYLCASMVGDAYGYTFGSGTRLTVV.

The chain recombines TRBV7-3 with TRBJ2-1; 11 bases map to TRBD2. V trimming: 5 bases; J trimming: 9 bases; junction bases outside the gene matches: 21. This CDR3 region has 19 residues. CDR1 and CDR2 (germline): SGHTA, FQGTGA. The CDR3 DNA sequence: TGTGCCAGCAGCCCACAACCCCGGGCTAGCGGGAGGTACAAGGGTGAGCAGTTCTTC. This codes for CASSPQPRASGRYKGEQFF.

The rearrangement joins TRBV11-2 to TRBJ2-3; D remains ambiguous. The CDR3 consists of 12 residues. V lost 1 base to trimming and J lost 6 bases, with 5 bases between them. Germline V lookup: CDR1 SGHAT, CDR2 FQNNGV. The CDR3 nucleotides are TGTGCCAGCAGCTTAGGTTTGGATACGCAGTATTTT. Translating it yields CASSLGLDTQYF. Looking up the rest from reference TRBV11-2 and TRBJ2-3 gives the full variable domain: EAGVAQSPRYKIIEKRQSVAFWCNPISGHATLYWYQQILGQGPKLLIQFQNNGVVDDSQLPKDRFSAERLKGVDSTLKIQPAKLEDSAVYLCASSLGLDTQYFGPGTRLTVL.

This chain links TRBV5-1 with TRBJ1-2; D unclear. Trimming stripped 5 bases from V and 5 bases from J, with 10 bases between. The CDR3 extends over 12 amino acids. Germline CDR1 SGHRS, CDR2 YFSETQ. Written as DNA, the CDR3 is TGCGCCAGCAGTCAGGACGAGTATGGCTACACCTTC. Protein: CASSQDEYGYTF.

The chain uses TRBV5-1 and TRBJ2-7; D ambiguous. Germline V lookup: CDR1 SGHRS, CDR2 YFSETQ. Trimming left V 0 bases short and J 3 bases short, with 7 bases between. The CDR3 contains 13 residues. CDR3 bases: TGCGCCAGCAGCTTGGAAGGGCGCTACGAGCAGTACTTC. Protein: CASSLEGRYEQYF.

V and J are TRBV28 and TRBJ2-7, with 8 positions matching TRBD2. Trimming cost V 6 bases and J 1 base; bases outside gene matches: 8. There are 15 residues in the CDR3. Germline V CDR1 and CDR2: MDHEN, SYDVKM. The CDR3 coding sequence is TGTGCCAGCAGCCCCCTTAGCGGGACATCCTACGAGCAGTACTTC. This translates into CASSPLSGTSYEQYF.

This sequence joins TRBV19 and TRBJ2-2; TRBD2 is a possible D gene (5 bases). This CDR3 comprises 14 residues. CDR1 and CDR2 from the germline V gene are LNHDA and SQIVND (reference sequence). Trimming took off 5 bases at V and 6 bases at J, with 13 bases between the two ends. DNA of the CDR3: TGTGCCAGTAGTGGACTTGCCTACTCCGGGGAGCTGTTTTTT. Protein sequence: CASSGLAYSGELFF.

This clone has only a few counts. The rearrangement links TRBV5-1 to TRBJ1-2; 9 positions agree with TRBD1. The V gene's germline CDR1 is SGHRS and CDR2 YFSETQ. This CDR3 is built from 12 residues. V shed 3 bases and J 8 bases; nucleotides not matched to a gene: 2. The CDR3 loop is CASSSTGGGYTF. DNA for the CDR3: TGCGCCAGCAGCTCGACAGGGGGAGGCTACACCTTC.

This chain links TRBV12-5 with TRBJ1-2, with 9 nucleotides matching TRBD1. This CDR3 comprises 15 residues. Germline CDR1 reads LGHNT; CDR2 reads FRNRAP. Trimming removed 1 base from V and 4 bases from J; junction bases left unmatched: 4. Here the CDR3 DNA reads TGTGCTAGTGGTTTGGAACAGGGGGCGATCTATGGCTACACCTTC. It encodes CASGLEQGAIYGYTF.

V is TRBV29-1 and J is TRBJ1-2; the D gene is possibly TRBD1 (6 bases). There are 13 residues in the CDR3. The V end lost 5 bases, the J end lost 5 bases, and 15 bases lay between the germline ends. Looked up from germline, CDR1 is SQVTM and CDR2 is ANQGSEA. The CDR3 DNA sequence: TGCAGCGTTACTATGACAGGACAGTATGGCTACACCTTC. It codes for CSVTMTGQYGYTF.

The chain carries TRBV10-3 and TRBJ2-1, with 12 positions matching TRBD2. Germline CDR1 and CDR2: ENHRY and SYGVKD. The CDR3 runs to 16 residues. After removal of 7 bases from V and 0 bases from J, the junction contained 4 bases not matched to a gene. The CDR3 nucleotides read TGTGCCATCACTACTAGCGGGGGGAGCTCCTACAATGAGCAGTTCTTC. Its protein product is CAITTSGGSSYNEQFF.

The chain has TRBV5-4 and TRBJ2-2, with D uncertain. Germline assignment: CDR1 SGHNT and CDR2 YYREEE (reference sequence). This CDR3 spans 12 amino acids. The V end lost 1 base, the J end lost 7 bases, and 5 bases lay between the germline ends. The CDR3 region is CASSLFGGELFF. The CDR3 DNA reads as TGTGCCAGCAGCTTGTTTGGCGGGGAGCTGTTTTTT.

This chain uses TRBV11-3 with TRBJ2-1, with D tentatively TRBD2 (5 bases). The CDR3 runs 15 residues. Trimming removed 5 bases from V and 11 bases from J, with 22 bases in between. CDR1 is SGHNT and CDR2 is YENEEA in the germline V gene. The DNA of the CDR3 is TGTGCCAGCAGCCAAGATGGAGAGCCCGGGGATAAGCAGTTCTTC. It codes for CASSQDGEPGDKQFF.

The chain has TRBV7-9 and TRBJ2-2, with 10 bases fitting TRBD2. The CDR3 spans 14 residues. Germline CDR1 and CDR2: SEHNR and FQNEAQ (reference sequence). The junction had 3 bases not matched to a gene; V was cut back by 5 bases and J by 6 bases. The CDR3 protein is CASSTGLAAGELFF. In DNA, the CDR3 is TGTGCCAGCAGCACCGGACTAGCGGCCGGGGAGCTGTTTTTT.

The J gene is TRBJ1-2, the V gene TRBV18; no reliable D call. Trimming removed 5 bases from V and 2 bases from J, with 15 bases in between. The CDR3 extends over 15 amino acids. Germline V CDR1 and CDR2: KGHSH, LQKENI. As DNA, the CDR3 is TGTGCCAGCTCAACAGACCCGGGTTTAAACTATGGCTACACCTTC. Residues: CASSTDPGLNYGYTF.

This chain links TRBV5-6 with TRBJ1-1; 9 nucleotides align to TRBD1. In germline, CDR1 is SGHDT, CDR2 YYEEEE. The J segment lost 3 bases and the V segment lost 7 bases, leaving 19 bases of the junction unmatched. The CDR3 is 18 residues long. Here the CDR3 reads CASPRDRVTRGKDTEAFF. The CDR3 coding sequence is TGTGCCAGCCCACGGGACAGGGTAACAAGGGGGAAGGACACTGAAGCTTTCTTT.

This clone occurred once. The rearrangement joins TRBV18 to TRBJ2-7; D remains unclear. The germline V gene has CDR1 KGHSH and CDR2 LQKENI. Trimming cost V 1 base and J 6 bases, with 7 bases left between them. The CDR3 has 12 residues. The CDR3, as DNA: TGTGCCAGCTCACCACAGGTACGCGAGCAGTACTTC. Its protein product is CASSPQVREQYF.